This is a list of T cell receptor beta chains from one sample in a study of blood T cell repertoires in COVID-19. Generated by immunoSEQ multiplex PCR, the TCRdb table keeps only in-frame clones and is missing some. The data show about 180,000 clones, approximately 90% seen once. Material: peripheral blood. The source is a woman aged 25 to 39 with acute or convalescent COVID-19. CDR3s include the opening cysteine and the closing phenylalanine or tryptophan. D genes are given only for firm matches. Rows may omit the clone size; those that give it use once, few, many or a size class.

D gene: -
clone size: -
J gene: TRBJ2-2
V gene: TRBV5-1
CDR3 length: 15
CDR3 protein: CASSSTGMLTGELFF
CDR3 DNA: TGCGCCAGCAGCTCCACAGGGATGTTAACCGGGGAGCTGTTTTTT

D gene: -
clone size: -
J gene: TRBJ2-7
V gene: TRBV7-8
CDR3 length: 13
CDR3 protein: CASEGTRGYEQYF
CDR3 DNA: TGTGCCAGCGAGGGGACCAGGGGTTACGAGCAGTACTTC

D gene: -
clone size: -
J gene: TRBJ2-1
V gene: TRBV15
CDR3 length: 15
CDR3 protein: CATSRRGGSYNEQFF
CDR3 DNA: TGTGCCACCAGCCGCCGTGGAGGGTCCTACAATGAGCAGTTCTTC

D gene: -
clone size: -
J gene: TRBJ2-1
V gene: TRBV28
CDR3 length: 14
CDR3 protein: CATLPPGSYNEQFF
CDR3 DNA: TGTGCCACGTTACCTCCCGGTTCCTACAATGAGCAGTTCTTC

D gene: TRBD1
clone size: -
J gene: TRBJ2-4
V gene: TRBV6-5
CDR3 length: 12
CDR3 protein: CASRTGTGIQYF
CDR3 DNA: TGTGCCAGCAGGACAGGGACCGGCATTCAGTACTTC

D gene: -
clone size: -
J gene: TRBJ2-7
V gene: TRBV2
CDR3 length: 11
CDR3 protein: CASRLLNEQYF
CDR3 DNA: TGTGCCAGCAGACTTCTTAACGAGCAGTACTTC

D gene: -
clone size: -
J gene: TRBJ2-1
V gene: TRBV27
CDR3 length: 13
CDR3 protein: CASSFSVGNEQFF
CDR3 DNA: TGTGCCAGCAGTTTCTCAGTTGGCAATGAGCAGTTCTTC

D gene: TRBD2
clone size: -
J gene: TRBJ2-2
V gene: TRBV9
CDR3 length: 20
CDR3 protein: CASSVGEGYFFAGKTGELFF
CDR3 DNA: TGTGCCAGCAGCGTAGGGGAGGGGTACTTCTTCGCGGGCAAAACCGGGGAGCTGTTTTTT

D gene: -
clone size: -
J gene: TRBJ2-1
V gene: TRBV29-1
CDR3 length: 13
CDR3 protein: CSVDGGTYNEQFF
CDR3 DNA: TGCAGCGTTGACGGCGGGACTTACAATGAGCAGTTCTTC

D gene: TRBD2
clone size: -
J gene: TRBJ2-1
V gene: TRBV18
CDR3 length: 16
CDR3 protein: CASSPTSGMAYNEQFF
CDR3 DNA: TGTGCCAGCTCACCGACTAGCGGGATGGCCTACAATGAGCAGTTCTTC

D gene: -
clone size: -
J gene: TRBJ2-5
V gene: TRBV10-1
CDR3 length: 11
CDR3 protein: CASLKQETQYF
CDR3 DNA: TGCGCCAGCCTAAAACAAGAGACCCAGTACTTC

D gene: -
clone size: -
J gene: TRBJ1-5
V gene: TRBV28
CDR3 length: 18
CDR3 protein: CASSPQETLIYSNQPQHF
CDR3 DNA: TGTGCCAGCAGTCCACAGGAAACCCTCATATATAGCAATCAGCCCCAGCATTTT

D gene: TRBD2
clone size: -
J gene: TRBJ2-1
V gene: TRBV28
CDR3 length: 16
CDR3 protein: CASSLMAGGHHNEQFF
CDR3 DNA: TGTGCCAGCAGTTTAATGGCGGGAGGCCATCACAATGAGCAGTTCTTC

D gene: TRBD2
clone size: -
J gene: TRBJ2-2
V gene: TRBV10-3
CDR3 length: 13
CDR3 protein: CAISPSGHGELFF
CDR3 DNA: TGTGCCATCAGTCCTAGCGGCCACGGGGAGCTGTTTTTT

D gene: TRBD1
clone size: -
J gene: TRBJ1-3
V gene: TRBV6-5
CDR3 length: 14
CDR3 protein: CASSPTGSGNTIYF
CDR3 DNA: TGTGCCAGCAGCCCGACAGGGTCTGGAAACACCATATATTTT

D gene: TRBD1
clone size: -
J gene: TRBJ2-1
V gene: TRBV9
CDR3 length: 15
CDR3 protein: CASSEMPGQGDEQFF
CDR3 DNA: TGTGCCAGCAGCGAGATGCCGGGACAGGGGGATGAGCAGTTCTTC

D gene: TRBD2
clone size: -
J gene: TRBJ2-3
V gene: TRBV6-1
CDR3 length: 16
CDR3 protein: CASSEGRGSFTDTQYF
CDR3 DNA: TGTGCCAGCAGTGAAGGGCGGGGGTCGTTCACAGATACGCAGTATTTT

D gene: -
clone size: -
J gene: TRBJ2-1
V gene: TRBV5-5
CDR3 length: 14
CDR3 protein: CASSLPGFYNEQFF
CDR3 DNA: TGTGCCAGCAGCCTCCCCGGGTTTTACAATGAGCAGTTCTTC

D gene: -
clone size: -
J gene: TRBJ1-4
V gene: TRBV9
CDR3 length: 15
CDR3 protein: CASSVGTATNEKLFF
CDR3 DNA: TGTGCCAGCAGCGTAGGGACAGCAACTAATGAAAAACTGTTTTTT

D gene: TRBD1
clone size: -
J gene: TRBJ2-7
V gene: TRBV27
CDR3 length: 15
CDR3 protein: CASSPPRTGSSEQYF
CDR3 DNA: TGTGCCAGCAGTCCGCCAAGGACAGGGTCCTCCGAGCAGTACTTC

D gene: -
clone size: once
J gene: TRBJ1-4
V gene: TRBV28
CDR3 length: 12
CDR3 protein: CASWTRNEKLFF
CDR3 DNA: TGTGCCTCCTGGACACGTAATGAAAAACTGTTTTTT

D gene: -
clone size: -
J gene: TRBJ2-7
V gene: TRBV5-4
CDR3 length: 15
CDR3 protein: CASSQSGQSLYEQYF
CDR3 DNA: TGTGCCAGCAGCCAATCCGGACAGAGCCTTTACGAGCAGTACTTC

D gene: TRBD1
clone size: -
J gene: TRBJ1-1
V gene: TRBV5-1
CDR3 length: 13
CDR3 protein: CASRQGTNTEAFF
CDR3 DNA: TGCGCCAGCCGACAGGGTACGAACACTGAAGCTTTCTTT

D gene: TRBD1
clone size: -
J gene: TRBJ1-5
V gene: TRBV25-1
CDR3 length: 15
CDR3 protein: CASSRQGPGNQPQHF
CDR3 DNA: TGTGCCAGCAGTAGACAGGGGCCTGGCAATCAGCCCCAGCATTTT

D gene: -
clone size: -
J gene: TRBJ2-3
V gene: TRBV11-2
CDR3 length: 14
CDR3 protein: CASSLSGLTNTQYF
CDR3 DNA: TGTGCCAGCAGCTTATCGGGATTAACGAATACGCAGTATTTT

D gene: TRBD1
clone size: -
J gene: TRBJ1-5
V gene: TRBV2
CDR3 length: 13
CDR3 protein: CASTRQGNQPQHF
CDR3 DNA: TGTGCCAGCACCCGACAGGGAAATCAGCCCCAGCATTTT

D gene: -
clone size: -
J gene: TRBJ2-3
V gene: TRBV6-4
CDR3 length: 15
CDR3 protein: CASSDYFSSTDTQYF
CDR3 DNA: TGTGCCAGCAGTGACTACTTTTCTAGCACAGATACGCAGTATTTT

D gene: -
clone size: -
J gene: TRBJ2-1
V gene: TRBV7-8
CDR3 length: 14
CDR3 protein: CASSVEEVYNEQFF
CDR3 DNA: TGTGCCAGCTCCGTGGAGGAGGTCTACAATGAGCAGTTCTTC

D gene: -
clone size: -
J gene: TRBJ2-1
V gene: TRBV5-4
CDR3 length: 11
CDR3 protein: CASSLQNEQFF
CDR3 DNA: TGTGCCAGCAGCTTGCAAAATGAGCAGTTCTTC

D gene: -
clone size: -
J gene: TRBJ1-2
V gene: TRBV14
CDR3 length: 14
CDR3 protein: CASSQDVATGGYTF
CDR3 DNA: TGTGCCAGCAGCCAAGATGTGGCAACGGGGGGCTACACCTTC

D gene: -
clone size: -
J gene: TRBJ1-1
V gene: TRBV27
CDR3 length: 14
CDR3 protein: CASSLSFGNTEAFF
CDR3 DNA: TGTGCCAGCAGTTTATCGTTCGGGAACACTGAAGCTTTCTTT

D gene: -
clone size: -
J gene: TRBJ1-6
V gene: TRBV7-8
CDR3 length: 14
CDR3 protein: CASSFLTIDSPLHF
CDR3 DNA: TGTGCCAGCAGCTTCTTGACAATAGATTCACCCCTCCACTTT

D gene: -
clone size: -
J gene: TRBJ2-7
V gene: TRBV18
CDR3 length: 13
CDR3 protein: CASSPRDRSEQYF
CDR3 DNA: TGTGCCAGCTCACCACGAGACAGATCCGAGCAGTACTTC

D gene: -
clone size: -
J gene: TRBJ2-7
V gene: TRBV7-9
CDR3 length: 13
CDR3 protein: CASSSVPHYEQYF
CDR3 DNA: TGTGCCAGCAGCTCAGTACCCCACTACGAGCAGTACTTC

D gene: -
clone size: -
J gene: TRBJ2-3
V gene: TRBV5-1
CDR3 length: 15
CDR3 protein: CASSLGSGAGDTQYF
CDR3 DNA: TGCGCCAGCAGCTTGGGGTCAGGGGCTGGGGATACGCAGTATTTT

D gene: TRBD2
clone size: once
J gene: TRBJ2-5
V gene: TRBV3-1/TRBV3-2
CDR3 length: 16
CDR3 protein: CASSQVASGRRETQYF
CDR3 DNA: TGTGCCAGCAGCCAAGTTGCTAGCGGGAGAAGAGAGACCCAGTACTTC

D gene: -
clone size: few
J gene: TRBJ2-3
V gene: TRBV11-3
CDR3 length: 12
CDR3 protein: CASTDWGGLQYF
CDR3 DNA: TGTGCCAGCACCGACTGGGGGGGGCTTCAGTATTTT

D gene: TRBD1
clone size: -
J gene: TRBJ2-7
V gene: TRBV19
CDR3 length: 15
CDR3 protein: CASSNDRAVPYEQYF
CDR3 DNA: TGTGCCAGTAGTAATGACAGGGCCGTACCCTACGAGCAGTACTTC

D gene: -
clone size: once
J gene: TRBJ1-5
V gene: TRBV5-1
CDR3 length: 14
CDR3 protein: CASSLDSGNQPQHF
CDR3 DNA: TGCGCCAGCAGCTTGGATAGCGGCAATCAGCCCCAGCATTTT

D gene: -
clone size: -
J gene: TRBJ2-1
V gene: TRBV12-1
CDR3 length: 10
CDR3 protein: CASTSGEQFF
CDR3 DNA: TGTGCCAGCACCTCCGGGGAGCAGTTCTTC

D gene: -
clone size: -
J gene: TRBJ2-7
V gene: TRBV24-1
CDR3 length: 15
CDR3 protein: CATSDGATPSYEQYF
CDR3 DNA: TGTGCCACCAGTGATGGGGCAACTCCTTCCTACGAGCAGTACTTC

D gene: -
clone size: -
J gene: TRBJ1-1
V gene: TRBV28
CDR3 length: 13
CDR3 protein: CASSLTIEGMAFF
CDR3 DNA: TGTGCCAGCAGTTTAACTATCGAGGGAATGGCTTTCTTT

D gene: -
clone size: -
J gene: TRBJ2-2
V gene: TRBV7-9
CDR3 length: 13
CDR3 protein: CAATYTNTGELFF
CDR3 DNA: TGTGCCGCGACTTATACGAACACCGGGGAGCTGTTTTTT

D gene: TRBD1
clone size: few
J gene: TRBJ1-2
V gene: TRBV3-1/TRBV3-2
CDR3 length: 14
CDR3 protein: CASSHRDRSYGYTF
CDR3 DNA: TGTGCCAGCAGCCACAGGGACAGGTCCTATGGCTACACCTTC

D gene: -
clone size: -
J gene: TRBJ2-3
V gene: TRBV29-1
CDR3 length: 13
CDR3 protein: CSAQRERADTQYF
CDR3 DNA: TGCAGCGCCCAGAGGGAGCGGGCAGATACGCAGTATTTT

D gene: -
clone size: -
J gene: TRBJ2-3
V gene: TRBV10-3
CDR3 length: 12
CDR3 protein: CAISETENTQYF
CDR3 DNA: TGTGCCATCAGTGAAACCGAGAATACGCAGTATTTT

D gene: -
clone size: -
J gene: TRBJ1-1
V gene: TRBV29-1
CDR3 length: 13
CDR3 protein: CSVVSRGNTEAFF
CDR3 DNA: TGCAGCGTTGTCAGCAGGGGGAACACTGAAGCTTTCTTT

D gene: TRBD1
clone size: -
J gene: TRBJ1-6
V gene: TRBV5-5
CDR3 length: 13
CDR3 protein: CASMGTGDSPLHF
CDR3 DNA: TGTGCCAGTATGGGGACAGGGGATTCACCCCTCCACTTT

D gene: TRBD1
clone size: -
J gene: TRBJ2-7
V gene: TRBV28
CDR3 length: 14
CDR3 protein: CASSLTTGEYEQYF
CDR3 DNA: TGTGCCAGCAGTTTAACGACAGGGGAGTACGAGCAGTACTTC